The clone carrying this T cell receptor (beta chain) was counted once. The data were taken from a study of blood T cell repertoires in COVID-19. One Seattle source followed patients from active infection through their disease course. Trimming at V came to 5 bases and at J to 4 bases, leaving 9 bases not matched to a gene. This CDR3 contains 17 residues. Germline V gene sequence: CDR1 LNHNV, CDR2 YYDKDF (reference sequence). Profiling relied on immunoSEQ multiplex PCR, and the TCRdb table lists in-frame clones only, not all of them. The sample gives about 350,000 clones, over 80% of which show up once; roughly 9.9% is in the top ten.

The clonotype originates from a man younger than 40 with COVID-19, enrolled during active disease. The chain recombines TRBV15 with TRBJ2-5, with TRBD2 identical over 14 bases. Sequencing was performed on peripheral blood. The CDR3 sequence is CATSEKLTSGGAETQYF. The CDR3 DNA sequence: TGTGCCACCAGCGAGAAGCTGACTAGCGGGGGGGCAGAGACCCAGTACTTC.